These 9 T cell receptor beta chains share one sample of origin, sequenced in a study of T-cell memory formation after mild COVID-19. TCRdb re-called the 5' RACE reads with MiXCR, one entry per CDR3 protein. The sample has about half a million distinct CDR3 sequences, about 20% seen once. Source material: PBMCs or a T cell subset sorted from them (not recorded which). These receptors all come from an adult woman who had mild COVID-19 (a few samples of this study predate the infection). Cell type and time point are not known.

This clonotype was counted only a few times. The gene calls are TRBV7-9 and TRBJ2-1; 10 nucleotides match TRBD2. In germline, CDR1 is SEHNR, CDR2 FQNEAQ (reference sequence). The J segment lost 5 bases and the V segment lost 4 bases, leaving 5 bases of the junction unmatched. The CDR3 contains 15 residues. The DNA of the CDR3 is TGTGCCAGCAGCTCGTTAGCGGGAGGCGACAATGAGCAGTTCTTC. It translates to CASSSLAGGDNEQFF. The variable domain in full, completed from reference TRBV7-9 and TRBJ2-1, reads DTGVSQNPRHKITKRGQNVTFRCDPISEHNRLYWYRQTLGQGPEFLTYFQNEAQLEKSRLLSDRFSAERPKGSFSTLEIQRTEQGDSAMYLCASSSLAGGDNEQFFGPGTRLTVL.

The chain links TRBV11-1 to TRBJ2-1, with 7 bases aligning to TRBD2. The CDR3 contains 17 residues. CDR1 and CDR2 (germline): SGHAT, FQDESV (reference sequence). V lost 5 bases to trimming and J lost 5 bases; unmatched junction nucleotides: 15. The CDR3 DNA follows: TGTGCCAGCAGCACCAGAGGTGGGGCTAGCGGCCACAATGAGCAGTTCTTC. This sequence encodes CASSTRGGASGHNEQFF. Looking up the rest from reference TRBV11-1 and TRBJ2-1 gives the full variable domain: EAEVAQSPRYKITEKSQAVAFWCDPISGHATLYWYRQILGQGPELLVQFQDESVVDDSQLPKDRFSAERLKGVDSTLKIQPAELGDSAMYLCASSTRGGASGHNEQFFGPGTRLTVL.

Only a few counts were recorded for this clonotype. This chain links TRBV7-2 with TRBJ2-5, with a possible D match to TRBD2 (5 bases). The V end lost 2 bases, the J end lost 11 bases, and 15 bases lay between the germline ends. Germline loops: CDR1 SGHTA, CDR2 FQGNSA. The CDR3 runs to 13 residues. This chain's CDR3 is CASSLNTRENQYF. In DNA, the CDR3 is TGTGCCAGCAGCTTAAATACGAGGGAGAATCAGTACTTC.

This chain links TRBV5-5 with TRBJ2-2; D ambiguous. Germline-derived CDR1 and CDR2 are SGHKS and YYEKEE (reference sequence). V gave up 4 bases and J gave up 4 bases, with 14 bases separating them. The CDR3 covers 15 residues. The CDR3 loop reads CASSLMEPTTGELFF. CDR3 nucleotide sequence: TGTGCCAGCAGCCTCATGGAGCCTACCACCGGGGAGCTGTTTTTT.

This clonotype was found a few times. The V call is TRBV29-1, the J call TRBJ2-1, with 9 bases identical to TRBD1. J lost 7 bases, V lost 2 bases, and 9 bases had no gene match. CDR1 is SQVTM and CDR2 is ANQGSEA in the germline V gene. The CDR3 is 15 residues long. CDR3 loop: CSVENWDRVLNEQFF. The CDR3, as DNA: TGCAGCGTTGAAAACTGGGACAGGGTTTTAAATGAGCAGTTCTTC.

J is TRBJ2-7 and V is TRBV2, with a weak D call TRBD1 (6 bases). Trimming shortened V by 4 bases and J by 0 bases, and 10 bases separated the two germline ends. Germline CDR1 reads SNHLY; CDR2 reads FYNNEI. This CDR3 is built from 14 residues. CDR3: CASSGWGPSYEQYF. DNA of the CDR3: TGTGCCAGCAGTGGGTGGGGGCCCTCCTACGAGCAGTACTTC.

This CDR3 reads CASSLGLAGADNEQFF. The CDR3 DNA follows: TGCGCCAGCAGCTTGGGACTAGCGGGGGCCGACAATGAGCAGTTCTTC. The gene calls are TRBV5-1 and TRBJ2-1; 12 nucleotides agree with TRBD2. Per germline, CDR1 SGHRS and CDR2 YFSETQ. After removal of 0 bases from V and 5 bases from J, the junction contained 3 bases not matched to a gene. There are 16 residues in the CDR3.

The chain uses TRBV24-1 and TRBJ2-3; TRBD2 matches at 11 bases. Trimming took 4 bases from V and 1 from J; bases not matched to a gene: 3. CDR1 is KGHDR, CDR2 SFDVKD, per germline. CDR3 length: 16 amino acids. The CDR3 DNA reads as TGTGCCACCAGTGAACTGGGACTAGCGGGCACAGATACGCAGTATTTT. Encoded protein: CATSELGLAGTDTQYF.

The chain combines TRBV2 with TRBJ1-3; D not certain. CDR1 and CDR2 (germline): SNHLY, FYNNEI. V lost 3 bases and J 2 bases, leaving 14 bases between the germline ends. The length of the CDR3 is 16 residues. The CDR3 loop is CASSDSLGIPGNTIYF. CDR3 in DNA: TGTGCCAGCAGTGATTCTTTGGGGATCCCTGGAAACACCATATATTTT.